These 24 T cell receptor beta chains were all obtained from the same sample, sequenced in a study of neurological immune-mediated disorders. Via MiXCR, TCRdb re-called the 5' RACE reads, giving one row per CDR3 protein. The top ten hold approximately 10% of the sample, which has about 45,000 distinct CDR3 sequences, approximately 13% seen once. This sample's time point: longitudinal time-point 3. Input material: PBMCs. All receptors come from a man aged 30 to 39 in good health.

The sample holds a few counts of this clonotype. The rearrangement joins TRBV18 to TRBJ2-7, with D perhaps TRBD1 (5 bases). The germline V gene has CDR1 KGHSH and CDR2 LQKENI. The CDR3 length is 14 residues. V gave up 0 bases and J gave up 0 bases, with 6 bases separating them. The CDR3 here is CASSPPDNSYEQYF. CDR3 bases: TGTGCCAGCTCACCACCGGACAACTCCTACGAGCAGTACTTC.

This clonotype was seen ten or more times. The rearrangement joins TRBV12-3 or TRBV12-4 to TRBJ1-5; D gene unclear. This CDR3 region has 12 residues. Trimming took off 3 bases at V and 4 bases at J, with 4 bases between the two ends. The CDR3 bases are TGTGCCAGCAGTTTGGGGAATCAGCCCCAGCATTTT. It encodes CASSLGNQPQHF.

This clonotype was counted many times. The chain uses TRBV7-2 and TRBJ2-2; TRBD2 might be the D (5 bases). CDR1 SGHTA and CDR2 FQGNSA come from the germline V gene. The CDR3 runs to 15 residues. The germline V and J ends were trimmed by 5 bases and 0 bases, with 10 bases remaining between them. CDR3 sequence (DNA): TGTGCCAGCAGCCTCAATAGCGCGAACACCGGGGAGCTGTTTTTT. Translation: CASSLNSANTGELFF.

This clonotype was seen many times. The chain is built from TRBV4-1 and TRBJ2-7; D unclear. The CDR3 consists of 15 residues. Germline CDR1 is MGHRA and CDR2 is YSYEKL. Trimming left V 0 bases short and J 4 bases short, with 13 bases between. CDR3 amino acids: CASSQEPGPTYEQYF. The CDR3, as DNA: TGCGCCAGCAGCCAAGAACCCGGACCGACTTACGAGCAGTACTTC.

At least ten counts were recorded for this clonotype. This sequence joins TRBV30 and TRBJ1-5, with unresolved D. Trimming pared 2 bases from V and 3 bases from J, leaving 5 bases between. The length of the CDR3 is 12 residues. CDR1 is GTSNPN and CDR2 is SVGIG in the germline V gene (reference sequence). For the CDR3, the DNA is TGTGCCTGGAGTACCCCCAATCAGCCCCAGCATTTT. It yields the protein CAWSTPNQPQHF.

This clonotype was recorded many times. The chain is built from TRBV5-1 and TRBJ2-7, with a possible D match to TRBD1 (6 bases). From germline, CDR1 is SGHRS and CDR2 YFSETQ. The V end was cut by 0 bases, the J end by 0 bases, with 13 bases between. The CDR3 runs to 16 residues. CDR3 coding DNA: TGCGCCAGCAGCTTGGCCCCCGGACAGACCTCCTACGAGCAGTACTTC. Protein product: CASSLAPGQTSYEQYF.

This clonotype was recorded many times. The rearrangement uses TRBV29-1 and TRBJ1-1; no firm D call. Deletions cut 2 bases from V and 1 base from J, with 11 bases between. The CDR3 extends over 14 amino acids. Looked up from germline, CDR1 is SQVTM and CDR2 is ANQGSEA. The CDR3 nucleotides are TGCAGCGTTGAAAGTCGTTGGGGGAACACTGAAGCTTTCTTT. Amino acid sequence: CSVESRWGNTEAFF. Combining the CDR3 with reference TRBV29-1 and TRBJ1-1 gives the whole variable domain SAVISQKPSRDICQRGTSLTIQCQVDSQVTMMFWYRQQPGQSLTLIATANQGSEATYESGFVIDKFPISRPNLTFSTLTVSNMSPEDSSIYLCSVESRWGNTEAFFGQGTRLTVV.

In this sample, this clonotype turned up many times. The chain uses TRBV3-1 and TRBJ2-1; 12 nucleotides match TRBD2. The CDR3 contains 17 residues. CDR1 and CDR2 from the germline V gene are LGHDT and YNNKEL (reference sequence). With 6 bases clipped from V and 1 base from J, the junction kept 7 bases outside the gene matches. The CDR3 sequence is CASRPSGRALSYNEQFF. For the CDR3, the DNA is TGTGCCAGCAGACCTAGCGGGAGGGCCCTATCCTACAATGAGCAGTTCTTC.

This clonotype came up many times. The rearrangement links TRBV7-2 to TRBJ2-1; no firm D call. Trimming removed 6 bases at V and 0 bases at J, with 12 bases between. There are 15 residues in the CDR3. Germline V gene lookup returns CDR1 SGHTA and CDR2 FQGNSA. In DNA, the CDR3 is TGTGCCAGCAGTCCTTTCGACGGCTCCTACAATGAGCAGTTCTTC. Translation: CASSPFDGSYNEQFF.

This clonotype was counted ten times or more. CDR3 nucleotide sequence: TGCGCCAAGCCGACAGGTGATAGCCCTCAAAACTATGGCTACACCTTC. Protein product: CAKPTGDSPQNYGYTF. V gene TRBV10-1 combines with J gene TRBJ1-2; possible D gene TRBD1, 6 bases. The CDR3 spans 16 residues. The germline CDR1 and CDR2 sequences are WNHNN and SYGVQD (reference sequence). Between the trimmed V and J ends, which lost 10 bases and 2 bases, there was a span of 23 bases.

The J gene is TRBJ2-7, the V gene TRBV20-1; 9 bases agree with TRBD1. The J segment lost 0 bases and the V segment lost 3 bases, leaving 9 bases of the junction unmatched. The CDR3 length is 16 residues. Per the germline V gene, CDR1 is DFQATT and CDR2 is SNEGSKA (reference sequence). The CDR3 spells CSASGAGQGDSYEQYF. The DNA for the CDR3 is TGCAGTGCTAGTGGTGCGGGACAGGGTGACTCCTACGAGCAGTACTTC.

This clonotype was observed a few times. The chain links TRBV5-1 to TRBJ2-1, with 9 bases identical to TRBD2. The CDR3 contains 17 residues. Germline-derived CDR1 and CDR2 are SGHRS and YFSETQ. J gave up 6 bases and V 7 bases, and 17 bases lay outside the gene matches. The DNA of the CDR3 is TGCGCCAGCCTAGAGGGGGGAGCGGGAGGCAAAACCAATGAGCAGTTCTTC. Translating it yields CASLEGGAGGKTNEQFF. The full variable domain, rest sourced from reference TRBV5-1 and TRBJ2-1, is KAGVTQTPRYLIKTRGQQVTLSCSPISGHRSVSWYQQTPGQGLQFLFEYFSETQRNKGNFPGRFSGRQFSNSRSEMNVSTLELGDSALYLCASLEGGAGGKTNEQFFGPGTRLTVL.

Ten or more counts support this clonotype. The CDR3 nucleotides read TGTGCCAGCAGCCCGCTGGGGGGAGGGACTAGCGTCCACGAGCAGTACTTC. Amino acids: CASSPLGGGTSVHEQYF. V and J are TRBV7-6 and TRBJ2-7; 10 nucleotides align to TRBD2. Germline-derived CDR1 and CDR2 are SGHVS and FNYEAQ. The CDR3 consists of 17 residues. J was trimmed by 5 bases and V by 5 bases; bases with no gene match: 15.

This clonotype was seen at least ten times. The gene calls are TRBV27 and TRBJ1-1; perhaps TRBD1 as D (5 bases). The CDR3 loop spans 15 amino acids. Germline lookup yields CDR1 MNHEY and CDR2 SMNVEV (reference sequence). V was cut by 4 bases and J by 10 bases, with 22 bases left in between. The CDR3 DNA sequence: TGTGCCAGCAGTTCCCGCGGCAATTCCGGCGGGGGAGCTTTCTTT. The encoded protein is CASSSRGNSGGGAFF.

This clonotype was observed many times. V gene TRBV20-1 combines with J gene TRBJ2-1, with 12 bases fitting TRBD2. The CDR3 runs to 15 residues. CDR1 is DFQATT, CDR2 SNEGSKA, per germline (reference sequence). J was trimmed by 6 bases and V by 3 bases; bases with no gene match: 6. The CDR3 protein is CSASALAGGGNEQFF. CDR3 sequence (DNA): TGCAGTGCTAGTGCACTAGCGGGAGGAGGCAATGAGCAGTTCTTC.

This clonotype has a count of ten or more. The chain links TRBV2 to TRBJ2-5; D uncertain. The germline V and J ends were trimmed by 8 bases and 2 bases, with 6 bases remaining between them. The CDR3 has 11 amino acids. Germline assignment: CDR1 SNHLY and CDR2 FYNNEI. The CDR3 coding sequence is TGTGCCAGCGGGCAGCAAGAGACCCAGTACTTC. Its translation: CASGQQETQYF.

This clonotype was detected ten times or more. The J gene is TRBJ2-5, the V gene TRBV12-3 or TRBV12-4; 7 bases map to TRBD1. V gave up 6 bases and J gave up 4 bases; unmatched junction bases: 8. The CDR3 runs 14 residues. CDR3 nucleotide sequence: TGTGCCAGCAGATGGACAGGAAGGAGAGAGACCCAGTACTTC. Amino acid sequence: CASRWTGRRETQYF.

This clonotype showed up many times. V usage is TRBV7-2 and J usage is TRBJ1-1, with D unclear. Germline CDR1 reads SGHTA; CDR2 reads FQGNSA. The CDR3 totals 13 residues. Deletions cut 5 bases from V and 4 bases from J, with 11 bases between. The CDR3 loop is CASSPLRGTEAFF. For the CDR3, the DNA is TGTGCCAGCAGCCCCCTTCGGGGCACTGAAGCTTTCTTT.

This clonotype showed up many times. This chain connects TRBV20-1 to TRBJ1-2, with D tentatively TRBD1 (6 bases). The V end was cut by 6 bases, the J end by 6 bases, with 14 bases between. The germline gives CDR1 DFQATT, CDR2 SNEGSKA (reference sequence). The length of the CDR3 is 12 residues. The CDR3 reads CSALGAGDGYTF. CDR3 in DNA: TGCAGTGCCCTCGGTGCAGGGGATGGCTACACCTTC.

This clonotype was recorded at least ten times. This chain joins TRBV20-1 and TRBJ2-3, with TRBD2 identical over 8 bases. The CDR3 has 14 residues. With V trimmed by 2 bases and J by 1 base, 2 bases remained unmatched. Germline V gene lookup returns CDR1 DFQATT and CDR2 SNEGSKA (reference sequence). The DNA for the CDR3 is TGCAGTGCTAGAAGCGGGAGAGGCACAGATACGCAGTATTTT. It encodes CSARSGRGTDTQYF.

A remark on this clonotype: A much more abundant neighbour one base away suggests this may be a read error. This rearrangement joins TRBV6-1 to TRBJ1-2, with 7 bases aligning to TRBD1. The CDR3 runs to 15 residues. Germline-derived CDR1 and CDR2 are MNHNS and SASEGT. The V segment lost 1 base and the J segment 4 bases; nucleotides outside the gene matches: 6. CDR3 nucleotide sequence: TGTGCCAGCAGTGAAGAGCACGGGACAGCCTATGGCTACACCTTC. Protein sequence: CASSEEHGTAYGYTF.

This clonotype was observed a few times. The gene calls are TRBV24-1 and TRBJ2-5, with 9 bases aligning to TRBD1. V gave up 3 bases and J gave up 3 bases; unmatched junction bases: 7. Germline CDR1 and CDR2: KGHDR and SFDVKD. The CDR3 length is 16 residues. The CDR3 spells CATSDRGDRGEETQYF. For the CDR3, the DNA is TGTGCCACCAGTGATAGAGGAGACAGGGGGGAAGAGACCCAGTACTTC.

The sample holds many counts of this clonotype. The V and J genes are TRBV12-3 or TRBV12-4 and TRBJ1-5, with a possible D match to TRBD1 (5 bases). Trimming shortened V by 2 bases and J by 6 bases, and 11 bases separated the two germline ends. CDR3 size: 14 residues. CDR3 sequence reads: CASSLQGVIQPQHF. The CDR3 region has the DNA TGTGCCAGCAGTTTACAGGGAGTAATTCAGCCCCAGCATTTT.

This clonotype was found many times. This chain joins TRBV20-1 and TRBJ2-4, with a weak D call TRBD2 (6 bases). V was trimmed by 6 bases and J by 7 bases, leaving 10 bases between them. This CDR3 has 11 residues. The germline gives CDR1 DFQATT, CDR2 SNEGSKA (reference sequence). The CDR3 DNA sequence: TGCAGTGCCCTGGCGGGGAACATTCAGTACTTC. Translated: CSALAGNIQYF.